Below, 9 T cell receptor beta chains from the same sample are listed, as sequenced in a study of blood T cells in healthy people across ages. Using a J-beta primer mix together with a sample-barcoded 5' primer, a second PCR was run for about 6 to 12 cycles. TCRdb recomputed calls from the 5' RACE reads with MiXCR, one row per CDR3 protein. The sample lists hundreds of thousands of distinct CDR3 sequences; around 42% were seen once. The sample taken for sequencing was blood. Every receptor here comes from a man between 60 and 75 years old in good health.

This clonotype has a handful of counts. The CDR3 bases are TGCAGCGTTGTTTCCAGGGCTAACTATGGCTACACCTTC. Amino acid sequence: CSVVSRANYGYTF. This rearrangement joins TRBV29-1 to TRBJ1-2; D might be TRBD1 (5 bases). The CDR3 contains 13 residues. V was clipped by 4 bases and J by 0 bases, with 9 bases between them. Per the germline V gene, CDR1 is SQVTM and CDR2 is ANQGSEA.

V gene TRBV5-6 combines with J gene TRBJ1-2; D might be TRBD1 (5 bases). From germline, CDR1 is SGHDT and CDR2 YYEEEE. The CDR3 is 15 residues long. The V end lost 3 bases, the J end lost 4 bases, and 16 bases lay between the germline ends. CDR3 nucleotides: TGTGCCAGCAGCTCAACAACCGGGACGCTCTATGGCTACACCTTC. It encodes CASSSTTGTLYGYTF.

The chain has TRBV6-1 and TRBJ2-7; no clear D gene. Trimming pared 1 base from V and 2 bases from J, leaving 9 bases between. CDR3 size: 14 residues. Germline CDR1 and CDR2: MNHNS and SASEGT. In DNA, the CDR3 is TGTGCCAGCAGTGAAGGTCTCGGGCCCTACGAGCAGTACTTC. Protein product: CASSEGLGPYEQYF.

The CDR3 nucleotides read TGTGCCAGCAGCCCCCTCCTATACGAGCAGTTCTTC. It yields the protein CASSPLLYEQFF. V and J are TRBV11-2 and TRBJ2-1; D unresolved. Germline assignment: CDR1 SGHAT and CDR2 FQNNGV. V lost 5 bases, J lost 10 bases, and 12 bases lay in between. The CDR3 consists of 12 residues.

The genes are TRBV20-1 and TRBJ2-7; D is perhaps TRBD1 (6 bases). This CDR3 region has 13 residues. Germline CDR1 DFQATT, CDR2 SNEGSKA (reference sequence). The CDR3 region is CTGGTHSTYEQYF. The CDR3 DNA reads TGCACTGGTGGGACACATTCAACCTACGAGCAGTACTTC.

The chain carries TRBV6-2 or TRBV6-3 and TRBJ1-2; D possibly corresponds to TRBD1 (5 bases). The CDR3 length is 12 residues. Trimming removed 5 bases at V and 9 bases at J, with 13 bases between. The germline V gene encodes CDR1 MNHEY and CDR2 SVGEGT. CDR3 sequence: CASSPQTERYTF. DNA of the CDR3: TGTGCCAGCAGTCCACAGACAGAGCGCTACACCTTC.

The CDR3 here is CASKHGGAYNEQFF. The CDR3 DNA reads TGTGCCAGCAAACACGGGGGCGCCTACAATGAGCAGTTCTTC. This chain links TRBV6-6 with TRBJ2-1; D may match TRBD1 or TRBD2 (6 bases each). Trimming cost V 7 bases and J 2 bases, with 12 bases left between them. The CDR3 spans 14 residues. Germline lookup yields CDR1 MNHNY and CDR2 SVGAGI (reference sequence).

This clonotype appeared a few times. CDR3 amino acids: CATSRVVGGLLQETQYF. CDR3 nucleotide sequence: TGTGCCACCAGCAGAGTAGTGGGGGGCCTTTTACAAGAGACCCAGTACTTC. This rearrangement joins TRBV15 to TRBJ2-5; the D gene could be TRBD1 or TRBD2 (6 bases each). The V end lost 1 base, the J end lost 2 bases, and 17 bases lay between the germline ends. The germline gives CDR1 LNHNV, CDR2 YYDKDF (reference sequence). The CDR3 totals 17 residues.

The chain carries TRBV7-2 and TRBJ2-5, with D perhaps assigned TRBD1 or TRBD2 (5 bases each). CDR1 and CDR2 from the germline V gene are SGHTA and FQGNSA. V was pared by 2 bases and J by 0 bases, with 16 bases between. The CDR3 consists of 17 residues. CDR3 nucleotide sequence: TGTGCCAGCAGCTTAAGGGGACGGTCCGGGTACCAAGAGACCCAGTACTTC. Translating gives CASSLRGRSGYQETQYF.